The 15 T cell receptor beta chains below all came from one sample that was sequenced in a study of human T cells and chemical hapten exposure (dated by TCRdb to about 2021). What the time point label conveys for this sample: patch test 1, 2 weeks after DPC sensitization. The treatment or condition label corresponds to: therapeutic diphenylcyclopropenone sensitization with weekly scalp DPC. Libraries were built with RACE. Sequenced using a NextSeq 500. TCRdb handled the public reads itself, with Q25 trimming in fastp and clone calling in MiXCR, and kept productive beta chains. One record per CDR3 amino acid sequence lists the most common genes and DNA. Within this sample are about 340,000 distinct CDR3 sequences, with around 7% of them counted one time only. Of the sample, about 8% falls within the top ten clones. The material sequenced was whole blood, taken in connection with sensitization to the hapten diphenylcyclopropenone (DPC). The receptors here all came from a woman under 30 with alopecia areata. Some clones in this sample may be carry-over from other donors' samples.

There are a few counts of this clonotype. V is TRBV4-2 and J is TRBJ1-5; tentatively, D is TRBD1 (5 bases). CDR3 length: 14 residues. V was clipped by 0 bases and J by 8 bases, with 11 bases between them. Germline V gene sequence: CDR1 LGHNA, CDR2 YNFKEQ. The CDR3 DNA reads as TGTGCCAGCAGCCAAGATTCAGGGTTGGAGCCCCAGCATTTT. Translation gives CASSQDSGLEPQHF.

This clonotype has just a few counts. This chain links TRBV12-3 or TRBV12-4 with TRBJ2-3; 7 bases line up with TRBD2. This CDR3 contains 14 residues. Losses at the gene ends were 3 bases for V and 4 bases for J; bases not matched to a gene: 4. The CDR3 reads CASSFREGPDTQYF. The CDR3, as DNA: TGTGCCAGCAGTTTTAGGGAGGGCCCAGATACGCAGTATTTT.

This chain links TRBV6-5 with TRBJ2-7; 9 bases line up with TRBD1. There are 15 residues in the CDR3. Looked up from germline, CDR1 is MNHEY and CDR2 is SVGAGI. V shed 6 bases and J 0 bases; nucleotides not matched to a gene: 6. The CDR3 here is CASRHDRGSSYEQYF. As DNA, the CDR3 is TGTGCCAGCAGACACGACAGGGGGAGCTCCTACGAGCAGTACTTC.

Written as DNA, the CDR3 is TGTGCCAGCAGCTACGGGACAGGAATCTACGAGCAGTACTTC. It encodes CASSYGTGIYEQYF. The J gene is TRBJ2-7, the V gene TRBV14, with 8 bases fitting TRBD1. There are 14 residues in the CDR3. The V and J ends lost 5 bases and 3 bases, in that order; junction bases with no gene match: 6. Germline lookup yields CDR1 SGHDN and CDR2 FVKESK.

The rearrangement uses TRBV29-1 and TRBJ2-1; 7 bases line up with TRBD1. The CDR3 spans 12 residues. With 7 bases clipped from V and 3 bases from J, the junction kept 3 bases outside the gene matches. The germline V gene has CDR1 SQVTM and CDR2 ANQGSEA. The CDR3 DNA is TGCAGCGCCGGGACAGACTACAATGAGCAGTTCTTC. This codes for CSAGTDYNEQFF.

The gene calls are TRBV4-3 and TRBJ1-2, with TRBD1 matching 7 bases. The length of the CDR3 is 15 residues. V was pared by 3 bases and J by 4 bases, with 8 bases of the junction left unmatched. In germline, CDR1 is LGHNA, CDR2 YSLEER. The CDR3 nucleotides are TGCGCCAGCAGCCAGCAACAGGGGTCTTTCTATGGCTACACCTTC. It yields the protein CASSQQQGSFYGYTF.

For the CDR3, the DNA is TGCGCCAGCAGCCAAGATCCGAGCAATCAGCCCCAGCATTTT. Translation gives CASSQDPSNQPQHF. The chain has TRBV4-3 and TRBJ1-5; D is unresolved. Germline V gene data show CDR1 as LGHNA and CDR2 as YSLEER. V was trimmed by 0 bases and J by 1 base, leaving 4 bases between them. The length of the CDR3 is 14 residues.

This clonotype was seen only a few times. The V gene is TRBV2, the J gene TRBJ1-1; no definite D call. This CDR3 is 12 amino acids long. The ends were cut back, 10 bases at V and 5 bases at J, with 14 bases in the middle. Germline CDR1 reads SNHLY; CDR2 reads FYNNEI. The CDR3: CATRGETTEAFF. In DNA form, the CDR3 reads TGTGCCACCCGAGGAGAGACAACTGAAGCTTTCTTT.

The genes are TRBV25-1 and TRBJ1-1; TRBD1 might be the D (5 bases). The CDR3 length is 16 residues. The V end lost 4 bases, the J end lost 3 bases, and 18 bases lay between the germline ends. Per the germline V gene, CDR1 is MGHDK and CDR2 is SYGVNS. The CDR3 nucleotides are TGTGCCAGCAGTGGTGTGACGGGAAGGGGCGACACTGAAGCTTTCTTT. Protein: CASSGVTGRGDTEAFF.

The J gene is TRBJ1-2, the V gene TRBV5-1, with no clear D. With 0 bases removed from V and 0 bases from J, the gap between germline ends came to 9 bases. CDR3 length equals 15 residues. Germline-derived CDR1 and CDR2 are SGHRS and YFSETQ. The CDR3 DNA sequence: TGCGCCAGCAGCTTGGACGCCAGCGCTAACTATGGCTACACCTTC. Amino acid sequence: CASSLDASANYGYTF.

This clonotype was observed a handful of times. This chain uses TRBV4-1 with TRBJ2-5; D is undetermined. The germline V and J ends were trimmed by 4 bases and 3 bases, with 12 bases remaining between them. Germline V gene lookup returns CDR1 MGHRA and CDR2 YSYEKL. The CDR3 loop spans 14 amino acids. CDR3 sequence reads: CASSLTGPKETQYF. As DNA, the CDR3 is TGCGCCAGCAGCCTGACTGGCCCGAAAGAGACCCAGTACTTC.

Regarding this clonotype: A read error may produce the germline difference seen at one junction end. This chain connects TRBV7-9 to TRBJ1-3, with D uncertain. The CDR3 is made up of 17 amino acids. Germline CDR1 is SEHNR and CDR2 is FQNEAQ (reference sequence). In DNA form, the CDR3 reads TGTGCCAGCACCTTAGGGCCCCCCGTGGCCTCTGGAAACACCATATATTTT. The encoded protein is CASTLGPPVASGNTIYF.

The gene calls are TRBV3-1 and TRBJ2-3; no firm D call. There are 15 residues in the CDR3. The ends were cut back, 2 bases at V and 0 bases at J, with 9 bases in the middle. The germline V gene encodes CDR1 LGHDT and CDR2 YNNKEL (reference sequence). The CDR3 coding sequence is TGTGCCAGCAGCCAACCAGGAATGAGCACAGATACGCAGTATTTT. Its protein product is CASSQPGMSTDTQYF.

This clonotype was counted a few times. The V gene is TRBV12-3 or TRBV12-4, the J gene TRBJ1-5; D unresolved. The CDR3 length is 15 residues. V shed 5 bases and J shed 4 bases, with 15 bases lying between them. CDR3 protein: CASSPQAGGNQPQHF. CDR3 coding DNA: TGTGCCAGCAGTCCCCAAGCAGGCGGTAATCAGCCCCAGCATTTT.

This clonotype was counted only a few times. The rearrangement joins TRBV6-4 to TRBJ2-5; 7 bases align to TRBD2. The CDR3 spans 15 residues. Looked up from germline, CDR1 is MRHNA and CDR2 is SNTAGT. J gave up 3 bases and V 6 bases, and 10 bases lay outside the gene matches. The CDR3 loop reads CASSDITGTKETQYF. In DNA, the CDR3 is TGTGCCAGCAGCGATATTACCGGGACTAAAGAGACCCAGTACTTC.